A single sample is the source of the 21 T cell receptor beta chains below, sequenced in a study of shared clonotypes between healthy human individuals. Repertoires were generated with immunoSEQ multiplex PCR, while TCRdb's copy carries only in-frame clones and drops some. The sample shows a few hundred thousand clones, more than 95% of them seen only once. The material sequenced was naive CD4+ T cells sorted from blood. The subset here: CD45RA+ positively selected. These receptors were obtained from a young woman in good health.

The chain employs TRBV27 and TRBJ1-6; D might be TRBD1 (5 bases). Germline-derived CDR1 and CDR2 are MNHEY and SMNVEV (reference sequence). The length of the CDR3 is 13 residues. Trimming left V 0 bases short and J 8 bases short, with 5 bases between. This chain's CDR3 is CASSLSGDSPLHF. The CDR3 DNA reads TGTGCCAGCAGTTTATCGGGGGATTCACCCCTCCACTTT.

This rearrangement joins TRBV4-2 to TRBJ2-6; D not resolved. CDR1 is LGHNA and CDR2 is YNFKEQ in the germline V gene. This CDR3 region has 15 residues. Trimming cost V 3 bases and J 0 bases, with 6 bases left between them. CDR3 sequence (DNA): TGTGCCAGCAGCCAGGGATACTCTGGGGCCAACGTCCTGACTTTC. This gives the protein CASSQGYSGANVLTF.

The V gene is TRBV28, the J gene TRBJ1-5, with D perhaps TRBD1 (6 bases). CDR1 MDHEN and CDR2 SYDVKM come from the germline V gene. The CDR3 is 16 amino acids. Trimming shortened V by 5 bases and J by 2 bases, and 16 bases separated the two germline ends. The DNA for the CDR3 is TGTGCCAGCAGTATGGACAGTCCCCCTGGCAATCAGCCCCAGCATTTT. It specifies CASSMDSPPGNQPQHF.

With respect to this clone: The same CDR3 can be traced to other DNA sequences in this sample. CDR3 residues: CASSLAGGPYEQYF. The CDR3 coding sequence is TGTGCCAGCAGCTTAGCTGGTGGCCCCTACGAGCAGTACTTC. V and J are TRBV7-9 and TRBJ2-7; no reliable D call. The CDR3 contains 14 residues. Trimming cost V 0 bases and J 2 bases, with 8 bases left between them. From germline, CDR1 is SEHNR and CDR2 FQNEAQ (reference sequence). Using reference TRBV7-9 and TRBJ2-7 for the parts outside the CDR3, the full variable domain is DTGVSQNPRHKITKRGQNVTFRCDPISEHNRLYWYRQTLGQGPEFLTYFQNEAQLEKSRLLSDRFSAERPKGSFSTLEIQRTEQGDSAMYLCASSLAGGPYEQYFGPGTRLTVT.

This chain joins TRBV7-9 and TRBJ2-4; a weak D match, TRBD1 (7 bases). CDR3 size: 15 residues. CDR1 and CDR2 from the germline V gene are SEHNR and FQNEAQ (reference sequence). V was clipped by 4 bases and J by 2 bases, with 12 bases between them. The CDR3 sequence: CASSSGGPSKNIQYF. The CDR3 nucleotides read TGTGCCAGCAGCTCAGGGGGGCCGTCCAAAAACATTCAGTACTTC.

This chain joins TRBV28 and TRBJ1-2; 9 nucleotides agree with TRBD1. There are 15 residues in the CDR3. Trimming at V came to 4 bases and at J to 2 bases, leaving 5 bases not matched to a gene. Per the germline V gene, CDR1 is MDHEN and CDR2 is SYDVKM. The CDR3 DNA sequence: TGTGCCAGCAGTTCATCCGGGACAGGGAACTATGGCTACACCTTC. It yields the protein CASSSSGTGNYGYTF.

This chain joins TRBV21-1 and TRBJ2-1; the table's TRBD2 call for D was not verified on the DNA. TRBV21-1 is designated a pseudogene. This CDR3 has 17 residues. The CDR3 spells CASSTRLAGSSYNEQFF. The CDR3, as DNA: TGTGCCAGCAGCACGCGACTAGCGGGAAGCTCCTACAATGAGCAGTTCTTC.

The chain carries TRBV6-6 and TRBJ2-2; D remains ambiguous. Germline lookup yields CDR1 MNHNY and CDR2 SVGAGI (reference sequence). The CDR3 length is 11 residues. Between the trimmed V and J ends, which lost 5 bases and 7 bases, there was a span of 5 bases. The CDR3 sequence: CASSPGGELFF. CDR3 in DNA: TGTGCCAGCAGTCCCGGCGGGGAGCTGTTTTTT.

This sequence joins TRBV5-1 and TRBJ2-2; D gene uncertain. The CDR3 length is 14 residues. The V and J ends lost 0 bases and 6 bases respectively, with 9 bases between them. Germline CDR1 reads SGHRS; CDR2 reads YFSETQ. The CDR3 sequence: CASSLDVVPGELFF. The CDR3 DNA reads as TGCGCCAGCAGCTTGGACGTCGTGCCCGGGGAGCTGTTTTTT. The full variable domain, completed using reference TRBV5-1 and TRBJ2-2, is KAGVTQTPRYLIKTRGQQVTLSCSPISGHRSVSWYQQTPGQGLQFLFEYFSETQRNKGNFPGRFSGRQFSNSRSEMNVSTLELGDSALYLCASSLDVVPGELFFGEGSRLTVL.

The chain has TRBV29-1 and TRBJ2-5, with D tentatively TRBD1 (6 bases). The CDR3 consists of 17 residues. Between the trimmed V and J ends, which lost 6 bases and 1 base, there was a span of 24 bases. Per germline, CDR1 SQVTM and CDR2 ANQGSEA. In DNA form, the CDR3 reads TGCAGCGTCGAAACCATTAACAGGGCTGGTGGCCAAGAGACCCAGTACTTC. It encodes CSVETINRAGGQETQYF.

This chain links TRBV18 with TRBJ2-3, with 8 bases aligning to TRBD2. CDR1 is KGHSH and CDR2 is LQKENI in the germline V gene. The V segment lost 6 bases and the J segment 6 bases; nucleotides outside the gene matches: 11. The CDR3 has 15 amino acids. CDR3 sequence reads: CASSTGQREWDTQYF. In nucleotides, the CDR3 is TGTGCCAGCTCCACCGGGCAGCGGGAGTGGGATACGCAGTATTTT. Variable domain in full (rest from reference TRBV18 and TRBJ2-3): NAGVMQNPRHLVRRRGQEARLRCSPMKGHSHVYWYRQLPEEGLKFMVYLQKENIIDESGMPKERFSAEFPKEGPSILRIQQVVRGDSAAYFCASSTGQREWDTQYFGPGTRLTVL.

Concerning this clone itself: The sample contains more than one DNA sequence encoding this CDR3. The chain recombines TRBV6-6 with TRBJ2-7, with D perhaps TRBD2 (5 bases). The CDR3 totals 14 residues. The V end lost 2 bases, the J end lost 0 bases, and 8 bases lay between the germline ends. Germline values: CDR1 MNHNY, CDR2 SVGAGI (reference sequence). The CDR3 DNA follows: TGTGCCAGCAGTTACAAGGACTCCTCCTACGAGCAGTACTTC. Translation gives CASSYKDSSYEQYF.

This chain links TRBV28 with TRBJ1-2; 7 bases agree with TRBD1. Trimming removed 5 bases from V and 5 bases from J; junction bases left unmatched: 14. Germline V gene lookup returns CDR1 MDHEN and CDR2 SYDVKM. This CDR3 region has 16 residues. The CDR3 loop is CASSAPGTALAYGYTF. The CDR3 DNA follows: TGTGCCAGCAGTGCCCCCGGGACAGCCTTGGCGTATGGCTACACCTTC.

For the CDR3, the DNA is TGTGCCAGCAGTGAAGGACAACAAAACTATGGCTACACCTTC. Residues: CASSEGQQNYGYTF. This chain connects TRBV6-1 to TRBJ1-2; no clear D. Trimming removed 1 base from V and 2 bases from J, with 8 bases in between. This CDR3 contains 14 residues. Germline CDR1 and CDR2: MNHNS and SASEGT.

Of note for this clone: The sample has other DNA sequences that encode this CDR3 too. This chain joins TRBV5-1 and TRBJ1-5; 8 bases agree with TRBD1. The CDR3 is 15 residues long. Germline V gene sequence: CDR1 SGHRS, CDR2 YFSETQ. Trimming took 2 bases from V and 1 from J; bases not matched to a gene: 2. The CDR3 bases are TGCGCCAGCAGCTTACAGGGGGGGAGCAATCAGCCCCAGCATTTT. Translating gives CASSLQGGSNQPQHF.

The chain is built from TRBV5-7 and TRBJ1-5, with 7 bases identical to TRBD1. TRBV5-7 is known as an ORF, though its function is uncertain. After removal of 1 base from V and 5 bases from J, the junction contained 9 bases not matched to a gene. The CDR3 has 16 residues. The CDR3 DNA follows: TGTGCCAGCAGCTTGAGACCGGGACAGATACATCAGCCCCAGCATTTT. Protein: CASSLRPGQIHQPQHF.

With regard to this clone: Other nucleotide sequences in the sample specify the same CDR3. The gene calls are TRBV28 and TRBJ1-5; D not resolved. CDR1 and CDR2 from the germline V gene are MDHEN and SYDVKM. The V end was cut by 2 bases, the J end by 2 bases, with 4 bases between. This CDR3 spans 13 amino acids. The CDR3 protein is CASSLTGNQPQHF. The CDR3 DNA sequence: TGTGCCAGCAGTTTAACAGGCAATCAGCCCCAGCATTTT.

For this clone: The sample contains more than one DNA sequence encoding this CDR3. This chain joins TRBV29-1 and TRBJ1-1; the D gene is possibly TRBD1 (5 bases). This CDR3 is built from 13 residues. V lost 2 bases to trimming and J lost 1 base, with 8 bases between them. The germline gives CDR1 SQVTM, CDR2 ANQGSEA. The CDR3 region has the DNA TGCAGCGTTGAATCGCAGGGGAACACTGAAGCTTTCTTT. It encodes CSVESQGNTEAFF. Full variable domain (remainder filled in from reference TRBV29-1 and TRBJ1-1): SAVISQKPSRDICQRGTSLTIQCQVDSQVTMMFWYRQQPGQSLTLIATANQGSEATYESGFVIDKFPISRPNLTFSTLTVSNMSPEDSSIYLCSVESQGNTEAFFGQGTRLTVV.

The rearrangement uses TRBV19 and TRBJ2-3, with 7 bases matching TRBD1. Germline V gives CDR1 LNHDA, CDR2 SQIVND (reference sequence). CDR3 size: 16 residues. Trimming removed 4 bases from V and 1 base from J; junction bases left unmatched: 8. CDR3 protein: CASSSSTGMGTDTQYF. DNA of the CDR3: TGTGCCAGTAGTAGTTCGACAGGGATGGGCACAGATACGCAGTATTTT.

J is TRBJ2-7 and V is TRBV28; D may match TRBD1 or TRBD2 (6 bases each). CDR3 length equals 14 residues. Trimming removed 2 bases from V and 0 bases from J, with 8 bases in between. The V gene's germline CDR1 is MDHEN and CDR2 SYDVKM. CDR3 DNA: TGTGCCAGCAGTTTAGCGGGACACTCCTACGAGCAGTACTTC. Residues: CASSLAGHSYEQYF.

The chain is built from TRBV28 and TRBJ2-2; possible D gene TRBD1, 6 bases. Trimming removed 3 bases at V and 4 bases at J, with 21 bases between. The CDR3 is made up of 18 amino acids. Germline V gives CDR1 MDHEN, CDR2 SYDVKM. Here the CDR3 reads CASSFRFGDNHGTGELFF. The CDR3 DNA follows: TGTGCCAGCAGTTTTAGGTTTGGGGACAACCACGGCACCGGGGAGCTGTTTTTT.